Here is one TCR beta chain with its context. Its antigen specificity is not known. No much larger clone is present one base from it, and per-base qualities are unavailable. CDR1 is given as MNHEY and CDR2 as SMNVEV, both from the germline V gene (reference sequence). The CDR3 spans 14 residues, from the cysteine through the phenylalanine. Only the CDR3 DNA is retained, 42 bases long and in frame from the first base. Between the V and J ends, shortened by 2 bases and 3 bases respectively, the junction contains 10 bases. The label giving this sample's treatment or condition can be read as: live attenuated yellow fever vaccine strain. A standard Ficoll-Paque protocol was used to isolate PBMCs from peripheral blood. CD4 and CD8 T-cell fractions were isolated with Dynabeads CD4 and CD8 positive selection kits. TriZol was used to extract RNA from bulk PBMCs, CD4 and CD8 fractions, and dextramer-positive and dextramer-negative fractions.

This sample was taken from a study of T cells after yellow fever vaccination (dated by TCRdb to about 2019). A note on the overall study: The SMART-Seq v4 Ultra Low Input RNA kit was used to prepare libraries from fractions with low cell numbers. Blood samples were taken at several timepoints before and after primary and secondary immunization, and bulk PBMC replicates and cell subsets were isolated. Two healthy male donors, one aged 18 to 30 and one aged 30 to 39 years, made up the cohort. To follow T-cell clones before and after primary and booster YFV17D yellow fever vaccination, bulk TCR alpha and beta repertoires were sequenced over time.

Instrument on record: Illumina NovaSeq 6000. Synthesis of TCR cDNA relied on 5'RACE template switching, a step that introduced a universal primer site along with unique molecular identifiers. cDNA synthesis was primed from both the TCR alpha and TCR beta constant segments. Two PCR steps were used to amplify libraries, with sample barcodes and sequencing adapters being added in the second step. Libraries were sequenced on Illumina HiSeq 2500 (2x100 bp) or NovaSeq (2x150 bp). On the authors' methods: MIGEC was used to demultiplex reads and collapse the reads into UMI consensus sequences, and MiXCR was used for V(D)J alignment. Clonotypes responding to the vaccine were identified with edgeR on replicate PBMC samples, with the criteria of FDR below 0.01 and a log2 fold change above 5 up to day 15. Each bulk clonotype was labeled CD4 or CD8 based on which sequenced repertoire, CD4 or CD8, contained the clonotype at higher abundance. The public reads were reprocessed in TCRdb via fastp at Q25 and MiXCR, keeping in-frame beta chains. Under each unique CDR3 protein, matching rows form one entry showing the most common genes and DNA. The V and J calls and clone size come from TCRdb's table, not from the authors' own analysis. A total of 100,000 to 150,000 distinct CDR3 sequences appear in this sample, roughly 10% of them only once. About two fifths of the sample rests with the top ten.

What the authors observed across the whole study: Only a couple of donors were included in the study, so the extent to which the findings can be generalized is limited. After the booster, most clones that had expanded after primary vaccination were detected again (approximately 95% of CD4 and more than 85% of CD8), suggesting broad maintenance of memory. FACS-sorted repertoires could contain abundant contaminating clonotypes from the bulk population, so computational filtering was required. Compared with the primary T-cell response, the secondary T-cell response was weaker but faster, peaking on day 5 rather than day 15. A small fraction of clonotypes showed up in both the CD4 and CD8 compartments, probably as a result of convergent recombination.

This material consisted of CD8+ T cells sorted from PBMCs, taken on the day of the yellow fever booster vaccination. The clonotype comes from a man younger than 35 who received the YFV17D yellow fever vaccine. The chain uses TRBV27 and TRBJ1-1, with TRBD1 as a weak D call on 5 bases. The DNA sequence is given as TGTGCCAGCAGTTTACAGGGAAAGGACACTGAAGCTTTCTTT. Its protein is CASSLQGKDTEAFF.